This T cell receptor beta chain was found in a study of shared clonotypes between healthy human individuals. This was a deep-level run. It was roughly 190 ng DNA, approximately 30,000 T cell genomes, that sorted-subset replicate PCRs used. Assay: immunoSEQ multiplex PCR; the TCRdb copy retains only in-frame clones and omits some. The sample includes hundreds of thousands of clones, about three quarters of them seen just once. Memory CD4+ cells were the fraction left after CD45RA+ naive selection. The length of the CDR3 is 15 residues. Germline CDR1 reads SNHLY; CDR2 reads FYNNEI. V was shortened by 5 bases and J by 4 bases, with 15 bases between the two germline ends.

This chain joins TRBV2 and TRBJ2-1, with a weak D call TRBD2 (6 bases). The TCR was taken from a woman aged 30 to 39 in good health. Sequenced: memory CD4+ T cells sorted from blood. Subset denoted: CD45RA-negative fraction. The CDR3 nucleotides read TGTGCCAGCAGTTTAGCGGCCTTGGGGTACAATGAGCAGTTCTTC. As protein: CASSLAALGYNEQFF.